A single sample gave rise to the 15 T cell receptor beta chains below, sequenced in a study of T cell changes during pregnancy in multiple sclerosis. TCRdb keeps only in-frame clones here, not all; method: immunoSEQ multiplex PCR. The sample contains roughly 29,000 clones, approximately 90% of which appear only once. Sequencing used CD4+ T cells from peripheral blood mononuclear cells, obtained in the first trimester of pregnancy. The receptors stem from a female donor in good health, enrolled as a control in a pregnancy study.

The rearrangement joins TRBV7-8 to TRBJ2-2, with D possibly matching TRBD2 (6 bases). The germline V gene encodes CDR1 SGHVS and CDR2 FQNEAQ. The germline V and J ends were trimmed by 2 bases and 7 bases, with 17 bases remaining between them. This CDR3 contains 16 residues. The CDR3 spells CASSLQWRTGGGELFF. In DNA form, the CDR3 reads TGTGCCAGCAGCTTACAATGGCGAACCGGGGGCGGGGAGCTGTTTTTT. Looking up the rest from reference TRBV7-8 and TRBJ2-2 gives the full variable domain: GAGVSQSPRYKVAKRGQDVALRCDPISGHVSLFWYQQALGQGPEFLTYFQNEAQLDKSGLPSDRFFAERPEGSVSTLKIQRTQQEDSAVYLCASSLQWRTGGGELFFGEGSRLTVL.

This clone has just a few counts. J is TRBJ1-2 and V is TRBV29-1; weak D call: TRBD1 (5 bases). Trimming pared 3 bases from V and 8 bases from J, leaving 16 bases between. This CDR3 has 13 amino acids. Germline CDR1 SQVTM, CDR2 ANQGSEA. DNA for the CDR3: TGCAGCGTTGACCGGGACTATCACCCCGGCTACACCTTC. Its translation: CSVDRDYHPGYTF.

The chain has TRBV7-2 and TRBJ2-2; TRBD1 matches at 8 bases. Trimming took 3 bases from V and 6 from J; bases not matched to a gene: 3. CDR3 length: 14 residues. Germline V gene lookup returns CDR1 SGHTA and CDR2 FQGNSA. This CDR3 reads CASSFDRGSGELFF. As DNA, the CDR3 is TGTGCCAGCAGCTTCGACAGGGGATCCGGGGAGCTGTTTTTT.

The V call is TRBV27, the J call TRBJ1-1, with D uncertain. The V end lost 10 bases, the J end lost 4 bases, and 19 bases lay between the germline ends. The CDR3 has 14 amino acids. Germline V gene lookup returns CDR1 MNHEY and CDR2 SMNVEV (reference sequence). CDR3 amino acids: CATRQAQRGTEAFF. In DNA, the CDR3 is TGTGCCACCCGTCAGGCCCAGCGGGGCACTGAAGCTTTCTTT.

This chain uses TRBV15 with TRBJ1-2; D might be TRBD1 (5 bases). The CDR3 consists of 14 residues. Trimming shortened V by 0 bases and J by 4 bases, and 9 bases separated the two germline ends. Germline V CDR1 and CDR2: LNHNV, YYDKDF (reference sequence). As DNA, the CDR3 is TGTGCCACCAGCAGAGATCGACAGCCCTATGGCTACACCTTC. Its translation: CATSRDRQPYGYTF. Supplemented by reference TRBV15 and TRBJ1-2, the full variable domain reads DAMVIQNPRYQVTQFGKPVTLSCSQTLNHNVMYWYQQKSSQAPKLLFHYYDKDFNNEADTPDNFQSRRPNTSFCFLDIRSPGLGDTAMYLCATSRDRQPYGYTFGSGTRLTVV.

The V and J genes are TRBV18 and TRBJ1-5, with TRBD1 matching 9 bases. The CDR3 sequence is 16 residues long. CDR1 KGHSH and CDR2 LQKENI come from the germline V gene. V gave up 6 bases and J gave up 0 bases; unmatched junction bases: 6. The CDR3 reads CASSPGTGRSNQPQHF. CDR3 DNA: TGTGCCAGCTCTCCCGGGACAGGGCGTAGCAATCAGCCCCAGCATTTT.

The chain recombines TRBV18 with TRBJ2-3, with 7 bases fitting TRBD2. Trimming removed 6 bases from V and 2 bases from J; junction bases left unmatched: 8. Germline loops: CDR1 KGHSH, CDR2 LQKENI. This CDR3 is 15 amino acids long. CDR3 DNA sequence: TGTGCCAGCTCGTACATCCTAGCGGACACAGATACGCAGTATTTT. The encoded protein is CASSYILADTDTQYF. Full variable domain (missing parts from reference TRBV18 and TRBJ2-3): NAGVMQNPRHLVRRRGQEARLRCSPMKGHSHVYWYRQLPEEGLKFMVYLQKENIIDESGMPKERFSAEFPKEGPSILRIQQVVRGDSAAYFCASSYILADTDTQYFGPGTRLTVL.

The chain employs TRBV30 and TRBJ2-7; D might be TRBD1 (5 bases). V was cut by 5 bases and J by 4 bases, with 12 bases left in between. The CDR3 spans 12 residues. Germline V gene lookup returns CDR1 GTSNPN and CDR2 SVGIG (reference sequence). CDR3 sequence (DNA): TGTGCCTGGGAAAAGGACATTTACGAGCAGTACTTC. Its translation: CAWEKDIYEQYF.

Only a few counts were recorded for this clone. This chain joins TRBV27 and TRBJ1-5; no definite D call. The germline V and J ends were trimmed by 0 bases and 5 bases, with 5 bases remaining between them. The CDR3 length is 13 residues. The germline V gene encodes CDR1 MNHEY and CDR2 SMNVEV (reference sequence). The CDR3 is CASSLSSDQPQHF. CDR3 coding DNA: TGTGCCAGCAGTTTATCATCCGATCAGCCCCAGCATTTT.

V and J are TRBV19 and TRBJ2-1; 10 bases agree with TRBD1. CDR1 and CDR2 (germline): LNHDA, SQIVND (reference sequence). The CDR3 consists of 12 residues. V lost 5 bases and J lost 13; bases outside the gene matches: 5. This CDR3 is CASSFGTGDQFF. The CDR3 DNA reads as TGTGCCAGTAGTTTTGGGACAGGGGATCAGTTCTTC.

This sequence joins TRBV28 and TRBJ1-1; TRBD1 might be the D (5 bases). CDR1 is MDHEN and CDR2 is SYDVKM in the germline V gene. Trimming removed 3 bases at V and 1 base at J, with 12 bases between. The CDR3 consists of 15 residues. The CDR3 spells CASSFQGSGNTEAFF. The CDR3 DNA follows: TGTGCCAGCAGTTTTCAGGGTTCGGGGAACACTGAAGCTTTCTTT.

The CDR3 coding sequence is TGCAGCGTTACGGTCTATAGCACAGATACGCAGTATTTT. As protein: CSVTVYSTDTQYF. This chain uses TRBV29-1 with TRBJ2-3; unclear D gene. This CDR3 spans 13 amino acids. Per the germline V gene, CDR1 is SQVTM and CDR2 is ANQGSEA. The germline V and J ends were trimmed by 5 bases and 0 bases, with 9 bases remaining between them.

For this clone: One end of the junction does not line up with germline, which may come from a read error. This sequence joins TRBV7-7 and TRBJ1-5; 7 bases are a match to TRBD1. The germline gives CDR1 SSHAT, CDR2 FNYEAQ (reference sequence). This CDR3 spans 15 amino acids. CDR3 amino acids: CASSLGWTGDQPQHF. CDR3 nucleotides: TGTGCTAGCAGCTTAGGGTGGACAGGTGATCAGCCCCAGCATTTT.

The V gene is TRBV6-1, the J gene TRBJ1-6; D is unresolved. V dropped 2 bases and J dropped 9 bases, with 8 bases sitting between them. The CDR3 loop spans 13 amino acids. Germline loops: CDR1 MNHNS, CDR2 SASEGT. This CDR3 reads CASSETVRSPLHF. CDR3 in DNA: TGTGCCAGCAGTGAAACAGTCCGTTCACCCCTCCACTTT.

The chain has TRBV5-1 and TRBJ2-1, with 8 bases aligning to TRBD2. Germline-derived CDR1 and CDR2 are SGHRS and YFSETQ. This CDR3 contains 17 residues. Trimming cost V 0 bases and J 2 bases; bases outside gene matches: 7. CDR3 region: CASSLGPLAAAYNEQFF. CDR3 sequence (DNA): TGCGCCAGCAGCTTGGGTCCACTAGCGGCCGCCTACAATGAGCAGTTCTTC.